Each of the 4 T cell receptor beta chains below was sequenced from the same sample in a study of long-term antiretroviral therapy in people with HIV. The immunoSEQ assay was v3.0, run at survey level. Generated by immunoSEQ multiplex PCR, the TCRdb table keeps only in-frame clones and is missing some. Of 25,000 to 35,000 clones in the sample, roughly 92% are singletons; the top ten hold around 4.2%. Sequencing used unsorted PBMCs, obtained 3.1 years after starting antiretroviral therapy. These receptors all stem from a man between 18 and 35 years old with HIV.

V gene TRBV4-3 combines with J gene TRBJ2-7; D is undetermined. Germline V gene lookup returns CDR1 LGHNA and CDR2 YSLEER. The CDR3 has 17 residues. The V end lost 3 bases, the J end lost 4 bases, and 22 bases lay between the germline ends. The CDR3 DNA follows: TGCGCCAGCAGCCAGGGTCTGGGAACCTTAGGAGCTTACGAGCAGTACTTC. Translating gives CASSQGLGTLGAYEQYF.

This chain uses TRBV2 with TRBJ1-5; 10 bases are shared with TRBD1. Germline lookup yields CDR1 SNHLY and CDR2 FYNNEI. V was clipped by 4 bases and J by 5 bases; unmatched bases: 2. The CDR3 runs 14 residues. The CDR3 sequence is CASSVGQGYQPQHF. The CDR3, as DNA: TGTGCCAGCAGTGTGGGACAGGGGTATCAGCCCCAGCATTTT.

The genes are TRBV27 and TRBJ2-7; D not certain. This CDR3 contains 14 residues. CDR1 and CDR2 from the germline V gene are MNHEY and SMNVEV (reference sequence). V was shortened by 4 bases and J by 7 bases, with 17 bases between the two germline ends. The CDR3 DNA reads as TGTGCCAGCAGTTGGCCCCTTAAGGGTGGGGAGCAGTACTTC. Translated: CASSWPLKGGEQYF.

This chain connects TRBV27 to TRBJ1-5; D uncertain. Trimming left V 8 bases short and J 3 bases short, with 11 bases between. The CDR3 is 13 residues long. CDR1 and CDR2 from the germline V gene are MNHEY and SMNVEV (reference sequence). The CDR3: CASSKSLNQPQHF. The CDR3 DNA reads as TGTGCCAGCTCAAAGAGCCTCAATCAGCCCCAGCATTTT.